Listed here are 4 T cell receptor beta chains from one sample, sequenced in a study of T cell responses to AZD1222 COVID-19 vaccine. Data came from immunoSEQ multiplex PCR; TCRdb stores just in-frame clones and leaves some out. The sample holds about 140,000 clones; 90% are singletons and the top ten take around 3.7%. This specimen was peripheral blood, taken on day 0 of AZD1222 vaccination. Receptors originate from an adult in good health.

This clone was observed a single time. The chain carries TRBV24-1 and TRBJ2-1; TRBD2 matches at 13 bases. This CDR3 is built from 14 residues. Germline V CDR1 and CDR2: KGHDR, SFDVKD. J lost 3 bases, V lost 9 bases, and 1 base had no gene match. The CDR3: CATGLAGDYNEQFF. DNA of the CDR3: TGTGCCACCGGACTAGCGGGGGACTACAATGAGCAGTTCTTC.

With regard to this clone: Other nucleotide sequences in the sample specify the same CDR3. The chain combines TRBV9 with TRBJ2-3; D unresolved. The CDR3 sequence is 13 residues long. CDR1 SGDLS and CDR2 YYNGEE come from the germline V gene. Trimming removed 0 bases at V and 6 bases at J, with 8 bases between. The CDR3 region has the DNA TGTGCCAGCAGCGTAGAGGTTCCCGATACGCAGTATTTT. Encoded protein: CASSVEVPDTQYF.

V gene TRBV10-3 combines with J gene TRBJ2-1, with D possibly matching TRBD2 (6 bases). Trimming removed 3 bases from V and 4 bases from J, with 10 bases in between. The germline CDR1 and CDR2 sequences are ENHRY and SYGVKD. This CDR3 is built from 14 residues. The CDR3 reads CAISDREPYNEQFF. CDR3 nucleotides: TGTGCCATCAGTGACCGGGAGCCGTACAATGAGCAGTTCTTC.

This clone appeared once. This chain links TRBV10-3 with TRBJ2-3, with 7 bases aligning to TRBD1. Germline lookup yields CDR1 ENHRY and CDR2 SYGVKD. The CDR3 length is 14 residues. V lost 6 bases, J lost 4 bases, and 7 bases stayed unmatched. The CDR3 sequence is CAISGDSMSDTQYF. The CDR3 bases are TGTGCCATCAGCGGGGACAGCATGTCAGATACGCAGTATTTT.